This T cell receptor (beta chain) is drawn from a study of lung T cells in sarcoidosis with Löfgren's syndrome. Looking at the study overall: Repertoire analyses centered on Löfgren's syndrome patients. Study-wide results and limits: Multiple Löfgren's syndrome patients reportedly shared TRAV12-1 and TRBV2 CDR3 motifs. The most expanded V genes in Löfgren's patients were reportedly TRAV12-1 and TRBV2. Sarcoidosis antigen recognition was only suggested, antigen unidentified.

From germline, CDR1 is KGHSH and CDR2 LQKENI. This CDR3 has 13 amino acids. Trimming shortened V by 6 bases and J by 2 bases, and 9 bases separated the two germline ends. TCRdb itself ran the reads through MiXCR, one entry per CDR3 protein. Found here are 55,000 to 80,000 distinct CDR3 sequences, around 20% of them singletons; the top ten hold over 2%. In its sample, this clonotype was seen many times. Its target is unknown. V gene TRBV18 combines with J gene TRBJ2-3, with D unresolved. Material for sequencing was CD4+ T cells from PBMCs. This receptor was obtained from a human donor with sarcoidosis (Löfgren's syndrome or another form), or a control subject (not recorded which). CDR3 coding DNA: TGTGCCAGCTCTCCGGGTGTCACAGATACGCAGTATTTT. It translates to CASSPGVTDTQYF.